This entry lists 31 T cell receptor beta chains sequenced from one sample in a study of T-cell memory formation after mild COVID-19 (dated by TCRdb to the early 2020s). The library relied on 5' RACE. The data were produced on an Illumina NovaSeq 6000. Clones were called with MiXCR by TCRdb after fastp trimmed the public reads at Q25, and only in-frame beta chains were retained. Rows with a matching CDR3 protein are joined into one entry that keeps the most common DNA and genes. For this sample there are hundreds of thousands of distinct CDR3 sequences; more than 15% appear just once. 20% to 25% of the sample is in the top ten clones. Sequencing was performed on PBMCs or a T cell subset sorted from them (not recorded which). These receptors came from a young man who had mild COVID-19 (a few samples of this study predate the infection). The sample titles of this study are shuffled in the database, so cell type and time point are left out; the donor was told from shared clones.

This clonotype was seen a few times. The chain recombines TRBV20-1 with TRBJ2-1, with 8 bases aligning to TRBD2. V dropped 3 bases and J dropped 0; count of bases not matched to a gene: 7. This CDR3 is 16 amino acids long. Germline V CDR1 and CDR2: DFQATT, SNEGSKA (reference sequence). The CDR3, as DNA: TGCAGTGCTAGGGCGAGCGGGGGCCTCTCCTACAATGAGCAGTTCTTC. Translating gives CSARASGGLSYNEQFF.

The chain links TRBV10-3 to TRBJ2-1, with D uncertain. V was clipped by 2 bases and J by 8 bases, with 10 bases between them. Looked up from germline, CDR1 is ENHRY and CDR2 is SYGVKD. This CDR3 is 13 amino acids long. The DNA for the CDR3 is TGTGCCATCAGTGAGCCCACAATGGATGAGCAGTTCTTC. The encoded protein is CAISEPTMDEQFF.

This clonotype was counted between two and nine times. V is TRBV29-1 and J is TRBJ2-2; unclear D gene. This CDR3 comprises 11 residues. Germline CDR1 SQVTM, CDR2 ANQGSEA. With 5 bases removed from V and 6 bases from J, the gap between germline ends came to 7 bases. CDR3 region: CSVWFSGELFF. The CDR3 DNA reads as TGCAGCGTTTGGTTTTCCGGGGAGCTGTTTTTT.

The V call is TRBV6-1, the J call TRBJ2-2; the D is unclear. V was clipped by 7 bases and J by 4 bases, with 10 bases between them. The CDR3 length is 13 residues. Germline-derived CDR1 and CDR2 are MNHNS and SASEGT. CDR3 in DNA: TGTGCCAGCATACCCTTTAGCACCGGGGAGCTGTTTTTT. Amino acids: CASIPFSTGELFF.

The rearrangement uses TRBV6-6 and TRBJ1-1; 8 nucleotides line up with TRBD1. The CDR3 length is 16 residues. V was pared by 2 bases and J by 0 bases, with 5 bases of the junction left unmatched. CDR1 and CDR2 from the germline V gene are MNHNY and SVGAGI (reference sequence). The CDR3: CASSYLGQGMNTEAFF. DNA of the CDR3: TGTGCCAGCAGTTACCTTGGACAGGGCATGAACACTGAAGCTTTCTTT.

The V call is TRBV5-1, the J call TRBJ2-1; tentatively, D is TRBD1 (6 bases). Trimming removed 2 bases at V and 7 bases at J, with 16 bases between. CDR1 is SGHRS, CDR2 YFSETQ, per germline. This CDR3 has 15 amino acids. The CDR3 DNA reads as TGCGCCAGCAGCTTCGACCCAAGGGGGTGGAATGAGCAGTTCTTC. Encoded protein: CASSFDPRGWNEQFF. Full variable domain (outside the CDR3, taken from reference TRBV5-1 and TRBJ2-1): KAGVTQTPRYLIKTRGQQVTLSCSPISGHRSVSWYQQTPGQGLQFLFEYFSETQRNKGNFPGRFSGRQFSNSRSEMNVSTLELGDSALYLCASSFDPRGWNEQFFGPGTRLTVL.

The V and J genes are TRBV6-2 or TRBV6-3 and TRBJ2-4; D gene unclear. V lost 0 bases and J 0 bases, leaving 9 bases between the germline ends. The CDR3 contains 16 residues. Germline CDR1 and CDR2: MNHEY and SVGEGT. The CDR3 loop reads CASSYSRILAKNIQYF. CDR3 DNA: TGTGCCAGCAGTTACTCGCGAATCCTAGCCAAAAACATTCAGTACTTC.

The chain joins TRBV5-8 to TRBJ1-5; D gene unclear. CDR3 length: 13 residues. V lost 4 bases, J lost 4 bases, and 9 bases lay in between. Germline CDR1 reads SGHTS; CDR2 reads YDEGEE. The chain's CDR3 is CASSPVYNQPQHF. In nucleotides, the CDR3 is TGTGCCAGCAGCCCCGTATATAATCAGCCCCAGCATTTT.

In its sample, this clonotype was seen a few times. The chain is built from TRBV5-1 and TRBJ2-6; tentatively, D is TRBD1 (5 bases). Trimming removed 0 bases from V and 1 base from J, with 20 bases in between. CDR1 is SGHRS, CDR2 YFSETQ, per germline. The CDR3 sequence is 20 residues long. DNA for the CDR3: TGCGCCAGCAGCTTGGCCGGCGTTCAGTTTGGGGCTTCTGGGGCCAACGTCCTGACTTTC. It translates to CASSLAGVQFGASGANVLTF.

This clonotype was seen at least ten times. The chain links TRBV7-2 to TRBJ2-7, with D perhaps given as TRBD1 or TRBD2 (5 bases each). The CDR3 is made up of 16 amino acids. The germline gives CDR1 SGHTA, CDR2 FQGNSA. Trimming left V 1 base short and J 4 bases short, with 17 bases between. CDR3 protein: CASSLGRGPSTYEQYV. The DNA for the CDR3 is TGTGCCAGCAGCTTAGGTCGGGGACCATCCACTTACGAGCAGTACGTC.

This clonotype occurred a few times. The chain employs TRBV20-1 and TRBJ1-5, with TRBD1 as a possible D gene (6 bases). V was pared by 4 bases and J by 5 bases, with 15 bases between. The V gene's germline CDR1 is DFQATT and CDR2 SNEGSKA (reference sequence). This CDR3 spans 14 amino acids. The CDR3 reads CSATVPGQHQPQHF. For the CDR3, the DNA is TGCAGTGCTACTGTCCCGGGACAACATCAGCCCCAGCATTTT.

This rearrangement joins TRBV19 to TRBJ2-2, with 7 bases that match TRBD1. CDR3 length: 17 residues. Germline V gene lookup returns CDR1 LNHDA and CDR2 SQIVND (reference sequence). J lost 3 bases, V lost 1 base, and 8 bases had no gene match. The CDR3 sequence is CASSIGKGAGYTGELFF. The CDR3 DNA sequence: TGTGCCAGTAGTATAGGGAAGGGGGCTGGGTACACCGGGGAGCTGTTTTTT.

This clonotype appeared a few times. The rearrangement links TRBV9 to TRBJ1-1; no definite D call. The CDR3 length is 14 residues. Germline CDR1 SGDLS, CDR2 YYNGEE. Deletions cut 3 bases from V and 3 bases from J, with 12 bases between. For the CDR3, the DNA is TGTGCCAGCAGCGGGGGAACTAGGGACACTGAAGCTTTCTTT. Protein sequence: CASSGGTRDTEAFF.

This clonotype was counted a few times. This sequence joins TRBV9 and TRBJ2-5; weak D call: TRBD2 (6 bases). The V and J ends lost 0 bases and 4 bases respectively, with 10 bases between them. The CDR3 is 14 residues long. Germline V CDR1 and CDR2: SGDLS, YYNGEE. The CDR3 DNA is TGTGCCAGCAGCGTAGACGGGACTTTAGAGACCCAGTACTTC. Its protein is CASSVDGTLETQYF.

This clonotype was seen many times. V and J are TRBV7-9 and TRBJ2-2; D unresolved. Germline V gives CDR1 SEHNR, CDR2 FQNEAQ (reference sequence). There are 14 residues in the CDR3. V shed 5 bases and J shed 0 bases, with 7 bases lying between them. CDR3 amino acids: CASSPAPNTGELFF. CDR3 DNA: TGTGCCAGCAGCCCGGCCCCGAACACCGGGGAGCTGTTTTTT.

There are a few counts of this clonotype. This chain links TRBV5-5 with TRBJ2-7; D may correspond to TRBD1 or TRBD2 (6 bases each). This CDR3 has 15 residues. Trimming shortened V by 6 bases and J by 2 bases, and 18 bases separated the two germline ends. Germline V gene lookup returns CDR1 SGHKS and CDR2 YYEKEE (reference sequence). The CDR3 DNA reads as TGTGCCAGCACCGGTCCACAGGGAGGCCCCTACGAGCAGTACGTC. Encoded protein: CASTGPQGGPYEQYV.

This clonotype has only a few counts. The chain employs TRBV5-6 and TRBJ2-3; TRBD1 is a possible D gene (5 bases). TRBJ1-5 explains the end of the DNA better; the J call may be wrong. Germline-derived CDR1 and CDR2 are SGHDT and YYEEEE. The CDR3 spans 16 residues. As DNA, the CDR3 is TGTGCCAGCATTCTGGGACCGACGCTCACCACAGATACGCAGCATTTT. Amino acids: CASILGPTLTTDTQHF.

The gene calls are TRBV20-1 and TRBJ2-1, with D possibly matching TRBD1 (6 bases). The germline gives CDR1 DFQATT, CDR2 SNEGSKA (reference sequence). V lost 2 bases, J lost 4 bases, and 9 bases lay in between. The CDR3 loop spans 13 amino acids. This CDR3 reads CSARKGDYNEQFF. As DNA, the CDR3 is TGCAGTGCTAGAAAGGGGGATTACAATGAGCAGTTCTTC.

In its sample, this clonotype was seen a few times. The chain couples TRBV5-1 to TRBJ2-1; TRBD2 matches at 8 bases. Losses at the gene ends were 7 bases for V and 7 bases for J; bases not matched to a gene: 13. From germline, CDR1 is SGHRS and CDR2 YFSETQ. The length of the CDR3 is 15 residues. The CDR3 DNA is TGCGCCAGCGGGGTGATGCGGGGGGCTGATAATGAGCAGTTCTTC. Residues: CASGVMRGADNEQFF.

This clonotype was detected ten times or more. The chain recombines TRBV5-1 with TRBJ1-6, with D tentatively TRBD1 (6 bases). Trimming took off 1 base at V and 5 bases at J, with 19 bases between the two ends. The CDR3 is 18 residues long. Per the germline V gene, CDR1 is SGHRS and CDR2 is YFSETQ. The CDR3 region is CASSLRGTTRTDNSPLHF. DNA for the CDR3: TGCGCCAGCAGCTTGAGGGGGACGACCCGGACTGATAATTCACCCCTCCACTTT.

This clonotype has a count of ten or more. The chain is built from TRBV5-6 and TRBJ2-5; weak D call: TRBD1 (6 bases). V was cut by 2 bases and J by 5 bases, with 10 bases left in between. Germline loops: CDR1 SGHDT, CDR2 YYEEEE. This CDR3 is built from 13 residues. The CDR3 bases are TGTGCCAGCAGCTTCCTCCAGGGGGAGACCCAGTACTTC. It yields the protein CASSFLQGETQYF.

This chain connects TRBV4-3 to TRBJ2-7; D unresolved. CDR1 is LGHNA, CDR2 YSLEER, per germline. V was shortened by 3 bases and J by 3 bases, with 6 bases between the two germline ends. The CDR3 contains 12 residues. CDR3 bases: TGCGCCAGCAGCCAGGGCAACTACGAGCAGTACTTC. This translates into CASSQGNYEQYF.

The V and J genes are TRBV19 and TRBJ1-2; 10 nucleotides match TRBD1. The CDR3 covers 17 residues. Germline CDR1 LNHDA, CDR2 SQIVND (reference sequence). The trim removed 5 bases at V and 3 bases at J, leaving 12 bases unmatched. CDR3 protein: CASSHRGQGVRDYGYTF. CDR3 DNA: TGTGCCAGTAGTCACCGAGGACAGGGGGTGCGGGACTATGGCTACACCTTC.

This clonotype was observed many times. V is TRBV4-3 and J is TRBJ2-5; no clear D gene. Germline assignment: CDR1 LGHNA and CDR2 YSLEER. The CDR3 spans 14 residues. V lost 0 bases and J lost 1, with 6 bases in between. For the CDR3, the DNA is TGCGCCAGCAGCCAAGATGGACGCCAAGAGACCCAGTACTTC. It encodes CASSQDGRQETQYF.

The J gene is TRBJ2-7, the V gene TRBV20-1; 8 bases map to TRBD1. CDR3 size: 13 residues. Trimming removed 5 bases from V and 1 base from J; junction bases left unmatched: 4. Per germline, CDR1 DFQATT and CDR2 SNEGSKA (reference sequence). The CDR3 coding sequence is TGCAGTGCTCCGGGACAGGATTCCTACGAGCAGTACGTC. It encodes CSAPGQDSYEQYV.

The CDR3 reads CASSLEAGSGTEAFF. The CDR3 DNA sequence: TGTGCCAGCAGCTTAGAGGCGGGATCGGGGACTGAAGCTTTCTTT. This chain connects TRBV11-2 to TRBJ1-1; no clear D. Germline V gene lookup returns CDR1 SGHAT and CDR2 FQNNGV. V was cut by 0 bases and J by 5 bases, with 13 bases left in between. The CDR3 is 15 residues long. The full variable domain, rest sourced from reference TRBV11-2 and TRBJ1-1, is EAGVAQSPRYKIIEKRQSVAFWCNPISGHATLYWYQQILGQGPKLLIQFQNNGVVDDSQLPKDRFSAERLKGVDSTLKIQPAKLEDSAVYLCASSLEAGSGTEAFFGQGTRLTVV.

The table lists this clonotype with a few counts. V gene TRBV12-3 or TRBV12-4 combines with J gene TRBJ1-2, with 8 bases aligning to TRBD1. The J segment lost 8 bases and the V segment lost 5 bases, leaving 4 bases of the junction unmatched. CDR3 length: 12 residues. The CDR3 nucleotides read TGTGCCAGCAGTCGTTACAGGGGGGGCTACACCTTC. Translating gives CASSRYRGGYTF.

The chain employs TRBV7-9 and TRBJ1-3, with no clear D. The germline CDR1 and CDR2 sequences are SEHNR and FQNEAQ (reference sequence). This CDR3 is 19 amino acids long. V lost 3 bases and J 0 bases, leaving 21 bases between the germline ends. This CDR3 reads CASSLDPLGFLYSGNTIYF. The DNA of the CDR3 is TGTGCCAGCAGCTTGGACCCCCTCGGCTTTCTATACTCTGGAAACACCATATATTTT.

This clonotype was seen at least ten times. This rearrangement joins TRBV5-1 to TRBJ2-5; possibly TRBD2 for D (6 bases). Germline loops: CDR1 SGHRS, CDR2 YFSETQ. Trimming took off 0 bases at V and 4 bases at J, with 10 bases between the two ends. The CDR3 consists of 14 residues. CDR3 DNA sequence: TGCGCCAGCAGCTTGGCCCCCGGGGGAGAGACCCAGTACTTC. Amino acids: CASSLAPGGETQYF. Variable domain in full (rest from reference TRBV5-1 and TRBJ2-5): KAGVTQTPRYLIKTRGQQVTLSCSPISGHRSVSWYQQTPGQGLQFLFEYFSETQRNKGNFPGRFSGRQFSNSRSEMNVSTLELGDSALYLCASSLAPGGETQYFGPGTRLLVL.

This clonotype was counted a few times. V is TRBV7-2 and J is TRBJ1-5, with 9 positions matching TRBD1. Germline-derived CDR1 and CDR2 are SGHTA and FQGNSA. J was trimmed by 5 bases and V by 3 bases; bases with no gene match: 8. The CDR3 extends over 16 amino acids. The CDR3 nucleotides are TGTGCCAGCAGCTTGGGGGGACAGGGACCTCATCAGCCCCAGCATTTT. Amino acids: CASSLGGQGPHQPQHF. Using reference TRBV7-2 and TRBJ1-5 for the parts outside the CDR3, the full variable domain is GAGVSQSPSNKVTEKGKDVELRCDPISGHTALYWYRQSLGQGLEFLIYFQGNSAPDKSGLPSDRFSAERTGGSVSTLTIQRTQQEDSAVYLCASSLGGQGPHQPQHFGDGTRLSIL.

The rearrangement links TRBV11-2 to TRBJ2-7; 7 bases agree with TRBD2. This CDR3 contains 13 residues. CDR1 is SGHAT, CDR2 FQNNGV, per germline. V gave up 2 bases and J gave up 3 bases; unmatched junction bases: 1. CDR3 loop: CASSLRGVYEQYF. The CDR3 bases are TGTGCCAGCAGCTTACGGGGGGTCTACGAGCAGTACTTC.